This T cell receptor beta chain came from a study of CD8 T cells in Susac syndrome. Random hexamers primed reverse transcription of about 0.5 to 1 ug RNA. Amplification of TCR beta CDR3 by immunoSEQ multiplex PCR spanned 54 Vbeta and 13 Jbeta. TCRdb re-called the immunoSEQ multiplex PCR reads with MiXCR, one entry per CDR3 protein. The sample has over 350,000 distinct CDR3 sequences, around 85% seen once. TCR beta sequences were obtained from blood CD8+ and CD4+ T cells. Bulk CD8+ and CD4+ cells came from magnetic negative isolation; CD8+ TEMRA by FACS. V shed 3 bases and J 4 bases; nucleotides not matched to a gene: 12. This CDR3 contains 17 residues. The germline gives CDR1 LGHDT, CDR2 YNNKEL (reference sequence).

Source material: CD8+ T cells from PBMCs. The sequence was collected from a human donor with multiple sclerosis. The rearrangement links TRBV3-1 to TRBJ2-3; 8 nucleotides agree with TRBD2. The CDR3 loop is CASSHLVPGLVPDTQYF. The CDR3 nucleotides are TGTGCCAGCAGCCATTTGGTCCCGGGACTAGTCCCAGATACGCAGTATTTT.